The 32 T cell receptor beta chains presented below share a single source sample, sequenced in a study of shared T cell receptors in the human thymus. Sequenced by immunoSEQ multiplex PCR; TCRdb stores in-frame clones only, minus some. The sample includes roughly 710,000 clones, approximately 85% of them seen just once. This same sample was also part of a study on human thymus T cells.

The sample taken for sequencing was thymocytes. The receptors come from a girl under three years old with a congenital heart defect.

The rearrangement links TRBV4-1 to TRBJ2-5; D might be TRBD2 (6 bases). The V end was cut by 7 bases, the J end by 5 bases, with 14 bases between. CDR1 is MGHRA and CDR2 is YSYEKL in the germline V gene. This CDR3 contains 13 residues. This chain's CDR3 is CASNREIGETQYF. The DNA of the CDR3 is TGCGCCAGCAACCGGGAGATAGGGGAGACCCAGTACTTC.

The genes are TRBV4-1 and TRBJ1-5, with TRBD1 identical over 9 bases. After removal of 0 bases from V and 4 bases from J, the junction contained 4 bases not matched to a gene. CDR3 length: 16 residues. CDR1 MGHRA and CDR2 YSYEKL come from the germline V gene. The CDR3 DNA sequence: TGCGCCAGCAGCCAAGATGGGACAGGGTCGAATCAGCCCCAGCATTTT. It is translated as CASSQDGTGSNQPQHF.

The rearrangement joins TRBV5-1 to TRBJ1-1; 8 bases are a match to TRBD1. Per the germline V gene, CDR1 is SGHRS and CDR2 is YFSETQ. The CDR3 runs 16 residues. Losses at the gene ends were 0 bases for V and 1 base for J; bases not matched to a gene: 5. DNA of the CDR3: TGCGCCAGCAGCTTGGCTTCGACAGGGGAGAACACTGAAGCTTTCTTT. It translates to CASSLASTGENTEAFF.

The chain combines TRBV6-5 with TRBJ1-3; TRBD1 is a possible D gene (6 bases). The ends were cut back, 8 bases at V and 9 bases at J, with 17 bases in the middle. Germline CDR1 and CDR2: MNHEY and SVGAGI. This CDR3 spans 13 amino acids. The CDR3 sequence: CASEPDRGGTIYF. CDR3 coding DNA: TGTGCCAGCGAGCCCGATAGGGGGGGCACCATATATTTT.

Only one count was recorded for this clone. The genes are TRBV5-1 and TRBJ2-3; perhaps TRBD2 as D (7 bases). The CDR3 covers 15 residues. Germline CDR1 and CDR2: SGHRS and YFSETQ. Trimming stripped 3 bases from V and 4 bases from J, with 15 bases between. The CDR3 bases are TGCGCCAGCAGCTCTCGCGGGGGCAAGGCAGATACGCAGTATTTT. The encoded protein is CASSSRGGKADTQYF.

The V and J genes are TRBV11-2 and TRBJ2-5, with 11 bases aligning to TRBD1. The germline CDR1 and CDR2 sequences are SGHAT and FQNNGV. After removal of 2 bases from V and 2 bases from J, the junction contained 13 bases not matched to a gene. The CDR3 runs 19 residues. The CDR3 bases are TGTGCCAGCAGCTTAATCCCCTCGGACAGGGGGCGAGGGCAAGAGACCCAGTACTTC. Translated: CASSLIPSDRGRGQETQYF.

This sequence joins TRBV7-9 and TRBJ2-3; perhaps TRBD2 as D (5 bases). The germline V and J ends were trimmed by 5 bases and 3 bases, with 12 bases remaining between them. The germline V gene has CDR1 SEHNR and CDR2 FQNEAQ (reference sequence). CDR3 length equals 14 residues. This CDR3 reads CASSPVRGTDTQYF. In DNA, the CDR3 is TGTGCCAGCAGCCCCGTTCGAGGGACAGATACGCAGTATTTT.

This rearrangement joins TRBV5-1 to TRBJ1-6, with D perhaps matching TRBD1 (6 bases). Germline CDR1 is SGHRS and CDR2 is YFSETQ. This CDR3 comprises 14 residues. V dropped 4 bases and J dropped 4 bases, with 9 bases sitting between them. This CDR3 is CASSPGQYNSPLHF. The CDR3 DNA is TGCGCCAGCAGCCCCGGACAGTATAATTCACCCCTCCACTTT.

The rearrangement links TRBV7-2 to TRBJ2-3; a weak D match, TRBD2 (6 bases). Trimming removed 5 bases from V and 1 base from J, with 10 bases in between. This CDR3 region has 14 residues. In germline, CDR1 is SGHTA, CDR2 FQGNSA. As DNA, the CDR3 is TGTGCCAGCAGCCACCGACTAGGCACAGATACGCAGTATTTT. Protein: CASSHRLGTDTQYF.

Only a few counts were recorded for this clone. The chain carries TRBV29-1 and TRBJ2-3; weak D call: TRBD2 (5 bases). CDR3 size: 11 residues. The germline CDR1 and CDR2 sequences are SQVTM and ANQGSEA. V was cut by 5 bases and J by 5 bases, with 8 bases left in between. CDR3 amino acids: CSVQEEDTQYF. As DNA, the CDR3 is TGCAGCGTTCAGGAGGAAGATACGCAGTATTTT.

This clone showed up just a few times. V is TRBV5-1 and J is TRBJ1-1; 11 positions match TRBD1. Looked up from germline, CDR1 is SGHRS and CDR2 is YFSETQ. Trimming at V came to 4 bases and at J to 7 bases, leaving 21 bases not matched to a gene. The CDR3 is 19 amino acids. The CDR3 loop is CASSSPFFNGTGGVVEAFF. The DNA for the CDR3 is TGCGCCAGCAGCAGTCCCTTCTTTAACGGGACAGGGGGGGTTGTTGAAGCTTTCTTT. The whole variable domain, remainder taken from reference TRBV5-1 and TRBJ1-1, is KAGVTQTPRYLIKTRGQQVTLSCSPISGHRSVSWYQQTPGQGLQFLFEYFSETQRNKGNFPGRFSGRQFSNSRSEMNVSTLELGDSALYLCASSSPFFNGTGGVVEAFFGQGTRLTVV.

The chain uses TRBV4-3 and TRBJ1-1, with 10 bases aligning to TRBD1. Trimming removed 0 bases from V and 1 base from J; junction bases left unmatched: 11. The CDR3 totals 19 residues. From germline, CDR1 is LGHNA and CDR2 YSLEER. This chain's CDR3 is CASSQDRGGTGDKNTEAFF. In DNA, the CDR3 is TGCGCCAGCAGCCAAGATCGGGGGGGGACAGGGGATAAGAACACTGAAGCTTTCTTT.

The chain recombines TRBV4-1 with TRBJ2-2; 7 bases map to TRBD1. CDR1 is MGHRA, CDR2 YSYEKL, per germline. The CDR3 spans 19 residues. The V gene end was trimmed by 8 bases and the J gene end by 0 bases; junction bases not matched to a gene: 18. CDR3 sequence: CASGPRQGPYPANTGELFF. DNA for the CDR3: TGCGCCAGCGGACCGAGACAGGGACCTTATCCTGCGAACACCGGGGAGCTGTTTTTT.

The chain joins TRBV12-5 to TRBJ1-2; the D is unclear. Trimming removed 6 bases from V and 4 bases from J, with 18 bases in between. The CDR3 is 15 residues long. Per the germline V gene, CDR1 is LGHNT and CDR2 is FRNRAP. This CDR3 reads CASGPPGDLSYGYTF. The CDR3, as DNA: TGTGCTAGTGGGCCCCCCGGGGATCTCAGCTATGGCTACACCTTC. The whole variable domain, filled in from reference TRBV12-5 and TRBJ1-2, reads DARVTQTPRHKVTEMGQEVTMRCQPILGHNTVFWYRQTMMQGLELLAYFRNRAPLDDSGMPKDRFSAEMPDATLATLKIQPSEPRDSAVYFCASGPPGDLSYGYTFGSGTRLTVV.

CDR3 in amino acids: CATSRGGTSHQPQHF. The CDR3 DNA sequence: TGTGCCACCAGCAGAGGAGGCACCTCACATCAGCCCCAGCATTTT. The J gene is TRBJ1-5, the V gene TRBV15, with D uncertain. CDR1 is LNHNV and CDR2 is YYDKDF in the germline V gene (reference sequence). V lost 1 base to trimming and J lost 5 bases, with 12 bases between them. CDR3 size: 15 residues. The complete variable domain, with remaining parts taken from reference TRBV15 and TRBJ1-5, reads DAMVIQNPRYQVTQFGKPVTLSCSQTLNHNVMYWYQQKSSQAPKLLFHYYDKDFNNEADTPDNFQSRRPNTSFCFLDIRSPGLGDTAMYLCATSRGGTSHQPQHFGDGTRLSIL.

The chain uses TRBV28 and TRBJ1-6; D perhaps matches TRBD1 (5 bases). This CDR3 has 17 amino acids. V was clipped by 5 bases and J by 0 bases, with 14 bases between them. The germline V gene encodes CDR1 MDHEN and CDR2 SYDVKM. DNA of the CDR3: TGTGCCAGCAGTCCTACAGGATCGAGCTCCTATAATTCACCCCTCCACTTT. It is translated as CASSPTGSSSYNSPLHF.

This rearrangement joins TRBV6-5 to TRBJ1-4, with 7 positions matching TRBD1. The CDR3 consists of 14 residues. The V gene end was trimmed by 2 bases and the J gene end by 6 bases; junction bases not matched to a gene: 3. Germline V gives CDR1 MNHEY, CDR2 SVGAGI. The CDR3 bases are TGTGCCAGCAGTTACCGGGACAGTTATGAAAAACTGTTTTTT. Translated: CASSYRDSYEKLFF.

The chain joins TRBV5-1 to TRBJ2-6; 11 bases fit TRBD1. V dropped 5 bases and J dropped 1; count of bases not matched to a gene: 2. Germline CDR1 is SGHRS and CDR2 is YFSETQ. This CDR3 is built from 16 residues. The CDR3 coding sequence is TGCGCCAGCAGGGACAGGGGGCTATCTGGGGCCAACGTCCTGACTTTC. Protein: CASRDRGLSGANVLTF.

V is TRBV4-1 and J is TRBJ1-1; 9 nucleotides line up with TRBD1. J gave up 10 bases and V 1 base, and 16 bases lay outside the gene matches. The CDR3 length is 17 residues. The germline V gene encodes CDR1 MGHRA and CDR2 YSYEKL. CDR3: CASSQGRDRAETLVAFF. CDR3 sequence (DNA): TGCGCCAGCAGCCAAGGGCGGGACAGGGCCGAAACTTTAGTAGCTTTCTTT.

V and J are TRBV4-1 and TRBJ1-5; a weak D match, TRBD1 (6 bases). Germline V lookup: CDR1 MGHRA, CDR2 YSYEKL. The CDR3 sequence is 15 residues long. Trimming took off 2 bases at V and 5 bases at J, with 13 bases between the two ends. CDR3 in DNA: TGCGCCAGCAGCCAACCCGGGGACAATGATCAGCCCCAGCATTTT. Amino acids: CASSQPGDNDQPQHF.

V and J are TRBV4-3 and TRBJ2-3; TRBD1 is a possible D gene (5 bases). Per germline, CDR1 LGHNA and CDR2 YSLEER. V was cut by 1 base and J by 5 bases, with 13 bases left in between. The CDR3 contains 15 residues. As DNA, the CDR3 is TGCGCCAGCAGCCAAGGCAATCAGGGTAAAGATACGCAGTATTTT. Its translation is CASSQGNQGKDTQYF.

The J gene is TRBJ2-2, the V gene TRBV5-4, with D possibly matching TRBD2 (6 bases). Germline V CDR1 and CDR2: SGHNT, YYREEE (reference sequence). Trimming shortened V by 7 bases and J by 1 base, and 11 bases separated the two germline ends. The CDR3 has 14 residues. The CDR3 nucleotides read TGTGCCAGCTCCGGAGGGCTGAACACCGGGGAGCTGTTTTTT. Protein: CASSGGLNTGELFF.

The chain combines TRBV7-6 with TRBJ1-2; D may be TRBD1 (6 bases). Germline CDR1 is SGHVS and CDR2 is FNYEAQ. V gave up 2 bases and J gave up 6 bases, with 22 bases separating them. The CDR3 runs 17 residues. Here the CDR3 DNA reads TGTGCCAGCAGCTTATCGGCCCTGGGCACAGGGAAGAATGGCTACACCTTC. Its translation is CASSLSALGTGKNGYTF. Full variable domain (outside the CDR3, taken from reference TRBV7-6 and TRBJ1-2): GAGVSQSPRYKVTKRGQDVALRCDPISGHVSLYWYRQALGQGPEFLTYFNYEAQQDKSGLPNDRFSAERPEGSISTLTIQRTEQRDSAMYRCASSLSALGTGKNGYTFGSGTRLTVV.

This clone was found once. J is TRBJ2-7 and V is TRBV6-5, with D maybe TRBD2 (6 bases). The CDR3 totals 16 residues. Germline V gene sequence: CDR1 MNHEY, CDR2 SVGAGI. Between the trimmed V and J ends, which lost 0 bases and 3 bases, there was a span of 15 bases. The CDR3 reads CASSYSPQWGDYEQYF. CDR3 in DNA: TGTGCCAGCAGTTACTCGCCCCAGTGGGGGGACTACGAGCAGTACTTC.

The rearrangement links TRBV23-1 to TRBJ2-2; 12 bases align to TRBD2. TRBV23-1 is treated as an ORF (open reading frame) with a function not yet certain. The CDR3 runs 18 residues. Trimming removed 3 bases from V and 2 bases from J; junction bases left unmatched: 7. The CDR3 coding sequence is TGCGCCAGCAGTCACCTGACTAGCGGGGGTTCCAACACCGGGGAGCTGTTTTTT. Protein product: CASSHLTSGGSNTGELFF.

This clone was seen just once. CDR3 residues: CASSRRQGSMNTEAFF. The CDR3 bases are TGCGCCAGCAGCCGAAGGCAGGGTTCCATGAACACTGAAGCTTTCTTT. The rearrangement links TRBV5-1 to TRBJ1-1, with D perhaps TRBD1 (5 bases). This CDR3 spans 16 amino acids. Per germline, CDR1 SGHRS and CDR2 YFSETQ. Between the trimmed V and J ends, which lost 4 bases and 0 bases, there was a span of 16 bases.

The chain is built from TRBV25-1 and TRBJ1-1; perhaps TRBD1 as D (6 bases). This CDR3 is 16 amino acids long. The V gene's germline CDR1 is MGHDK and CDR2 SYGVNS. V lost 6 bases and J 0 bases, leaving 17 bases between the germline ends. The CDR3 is CASSHEGGQVNTEAFF. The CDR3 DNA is TGTGCCAGCAGCCATGAGGGGGGGCAGGTGAACACTGAAGCTTTCTTT. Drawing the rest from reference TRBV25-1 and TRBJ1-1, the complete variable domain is EADIYQTPRYLVIGTGKKITLECSQTMGHDKMYWYQQDPGMELHLIHYSYGVNSTEKGDLSSESTVSRIRTEHFPLTLESARPSHTSQYLCASSHEGGQVNTEAFFGQGTRLTVV.

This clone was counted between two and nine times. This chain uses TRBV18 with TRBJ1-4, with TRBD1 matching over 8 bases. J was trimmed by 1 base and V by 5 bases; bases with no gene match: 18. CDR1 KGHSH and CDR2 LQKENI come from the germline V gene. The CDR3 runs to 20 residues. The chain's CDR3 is CASSGTSSAADRGTNEKLFF. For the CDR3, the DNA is TGTGCCAGCTCAGGAACCTCATCCGCCGCCGACAGGGGAACTAATGAAAAACTGTTTTTT. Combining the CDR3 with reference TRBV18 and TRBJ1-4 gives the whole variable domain NAGVMQNPRHLVRRRGQEARLRCSPMKGHSHVYWYRQLPEEGLKFMVYLQKENIIDESGMPKERFSAEFPKEGPSILRIQQVVRGDSAAYFCASSGTSSAADRGTNEKLFFGSGTQLSVL.

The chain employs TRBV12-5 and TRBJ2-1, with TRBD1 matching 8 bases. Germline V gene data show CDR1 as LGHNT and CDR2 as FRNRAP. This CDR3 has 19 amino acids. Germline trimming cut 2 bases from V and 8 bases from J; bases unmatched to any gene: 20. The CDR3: CASGLLRGPRARGPHEQFF. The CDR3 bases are TGTGCTAGTGGTTTGCTAAGGGGTCCCCGGGCCAGGGGGCCGCATGAGCAGTTCTTC.

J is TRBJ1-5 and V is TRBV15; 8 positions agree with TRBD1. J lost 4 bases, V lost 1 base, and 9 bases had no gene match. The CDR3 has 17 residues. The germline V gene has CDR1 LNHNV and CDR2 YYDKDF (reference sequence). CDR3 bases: TGTGCCACCAGCAGAGGGGGGGACAGGACTTTAAATCAGCCCCAGCATTTT. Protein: CATSRGGDRTLNQPQHF.

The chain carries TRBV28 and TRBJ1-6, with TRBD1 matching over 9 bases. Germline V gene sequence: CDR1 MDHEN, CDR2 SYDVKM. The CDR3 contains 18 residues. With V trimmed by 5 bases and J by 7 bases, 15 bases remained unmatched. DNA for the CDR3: TGTGCCAGCAGTGCAGTCCCGGGACAGGGAACGAGGAATTCACCCCTCCACTTT. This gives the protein CASSAVPGQGTRNSPLHF.

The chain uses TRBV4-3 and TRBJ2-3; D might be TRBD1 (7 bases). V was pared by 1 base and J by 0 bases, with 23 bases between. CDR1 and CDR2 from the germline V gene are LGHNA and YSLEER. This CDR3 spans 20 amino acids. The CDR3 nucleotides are TGCGCCAGCAGCCAAGGAGGCGGGACAGTAAAAACGACTAGCACAGATACGCAGTATTTT. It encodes CASSQGGGTVKTTSTDTQYF.